Listed below are T cell receptor beta chains from one sample, sequenced in a study of T cell clusters in autoimmune cytopenias. Reanalyzing the multiplex PCR reads, TCRdb keeps one entry per CDR3 protein, without DNA. The sample's table shows 8,500 to 14,000 distinct CDR3 sequences. These data also featured in a second study, about T cell repertoires in aging, cancer and after chemotherapy.

The sequencing sample was made of peripheral blood. The receptor set was obtained from a human donor in good health. Both conserved end residues are part of each CDR3. The listing skips clone size in some rows; elsewhere it reads once, few, many or a size class.

clone_size: NA; j_call: TRBJ2-3; v_call: TRBV6-2/TRBV6-3; cdr3_aa: CASSYSSRQDTQYF
clone_size: NA; j_call: TRBJ1-2; v_call: TRBV5-6; cdr3_aa: CASSSPTQGTGYYGYTF
clone_size: NA; j_call: TRBJ1-2; v_call: TRBV14; cdr3_aa: CASSPRDRSQLRYGYTF
clone_size: medium-sized; j_call: TRBJ2-3; v_call: TRBV30; cdr3_aa: CAWSLTSGRAGAPHTDTQYF
clone_size: NA; j_call: TRBJ2-2; v_call: TRBV6-2/TRBV6-3; cdr3_aa: CASKGPGELFF
clone_size: NA; j_call: TRBJ1-2; v_call: TRBV7-9; cdr3_aa: CASSRDFNYGYTF
clone_size: NA; j_call: TRBJ1-2; v_call: TRBV18; cdr3_aa: CASSPRQDEGGYTF
clone_size: NA; j_call: TRBJ2-5; v_call: TRBV5-4; cdr3_aa: CASSLGGNGPQETQYF
clone_size: NA; j_call: TRBJ2-7; v_call: TRBV19; cdr3_aa: CASSTGTRGSYEQYF
clone_size: NA; j_call: TRBJ2-5; v_call: TRBV28; cdr3_aa: CASSLWVGQETQYF
clone_size: NA; j_call: TRBJ1-2; v_call: TRBV19; cdr3_aa: CASSIDATRGNYGYTF
clone_size: NA; j_call: TRBJ1-1; v_call: TRBV27; cdr3_aa: CASSLWPGGNTEAFF
clone_size: NA; j_call: TRBJ2-1; v_call: TRBV6-1; cdr3_aa: CASSERGGGTYNEQFF
clone_size: NA; j_call: TRBJ2-7; v_call: TRBV12-3/TRBV12-4; cdr3_aa: CASSGLAGVSSYEQYF
clone_size: NA; j_call: TRBJ1-5; v_call: TRBV18; cdr3_aa: CASSPRSGQINQPQHF
clone_size: NA; j_call: TRBJ1-2; v_call: TRBV5-1; cdr3_aa: CASSFTGGGYGYTF
clone_size: medium-sized; j_call: TRBJ1-2; v_call: TRBV29-1; cdr3_aa: CSVVDRASNYGYTF
clone_size: NA; j_call: TRBJ2-7; v_call: TRBV11-2; cdr3_aa: CASSLRAQGNYEQYF
clone_size: NA; j_call: TRBJ1-1; v_call: TRBV28; cdr3_aa: CASSLSPGQGITEAFF
clone_size: NA; j_call: TRBJ2-6; v_call: TRBV5-1; cdr3_aa: CASSLVLTGANVLTF
clone_size: medium-sized; j_call: TRBJ2-6; v_call: TRBV6-5; cdr3_aa: CASSSGSGANVLTF
clone_size: NA; j_call: TRBJ2-5; v_call: TRBV7-4; cdr3_aa: CASSDGQGANRETQYF